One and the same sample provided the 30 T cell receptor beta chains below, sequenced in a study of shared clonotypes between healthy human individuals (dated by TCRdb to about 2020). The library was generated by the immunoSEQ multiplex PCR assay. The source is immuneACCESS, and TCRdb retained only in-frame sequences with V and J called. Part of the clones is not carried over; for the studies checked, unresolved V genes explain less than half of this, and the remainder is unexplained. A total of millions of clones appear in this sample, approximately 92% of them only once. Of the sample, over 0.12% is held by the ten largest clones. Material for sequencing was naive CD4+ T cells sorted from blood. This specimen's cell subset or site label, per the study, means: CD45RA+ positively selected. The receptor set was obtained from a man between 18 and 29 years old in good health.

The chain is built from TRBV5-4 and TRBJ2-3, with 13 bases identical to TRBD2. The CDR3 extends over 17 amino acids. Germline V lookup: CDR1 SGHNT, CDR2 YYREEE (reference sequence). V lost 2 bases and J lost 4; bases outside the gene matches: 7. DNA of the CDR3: TGTGCCAGCAGCTTAGACCTACTAGCGGGGGGGCCAGATACGCAGTATTTT. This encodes CASSLDLLAGGPDTQYF.

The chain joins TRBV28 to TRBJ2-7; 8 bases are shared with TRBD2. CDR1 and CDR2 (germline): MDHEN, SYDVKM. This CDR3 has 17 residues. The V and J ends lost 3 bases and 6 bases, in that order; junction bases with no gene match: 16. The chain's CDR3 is CASSLSTGLAGHREQYF. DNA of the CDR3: TGTGCCAGCAGTTTGAGTACGGGGCTAGCGGGTCATCGCGAGCAGTACTTC.

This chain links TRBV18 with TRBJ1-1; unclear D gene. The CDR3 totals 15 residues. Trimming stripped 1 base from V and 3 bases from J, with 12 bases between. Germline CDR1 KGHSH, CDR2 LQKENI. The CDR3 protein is CASSPRPTPDTEAFF. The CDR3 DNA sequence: TGTGCCAGCTCACCACGTCCGACCCCAGACACTGAAGCTTTCTTT. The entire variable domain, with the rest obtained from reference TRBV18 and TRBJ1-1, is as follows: NAGVMQNPRHLVRRRGQEARLRCSPMKGHSHVYWYRQLPEEGLKFMVYLQKENIIDESGMPKERFSAEFPKEGPSILRIQQVVRGDSAAYFCASSPRPTPDTEAFFGQGTRLTVV.

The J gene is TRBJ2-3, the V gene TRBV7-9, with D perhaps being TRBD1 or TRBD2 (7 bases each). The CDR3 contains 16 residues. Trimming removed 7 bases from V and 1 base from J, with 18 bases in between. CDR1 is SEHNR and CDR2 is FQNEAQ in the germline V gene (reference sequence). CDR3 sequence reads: CASISTRGGGTDTQYF. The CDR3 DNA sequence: TGTGCCAGCATCTCTACCAGGGGGGGTGGCACAGATACGCAGTATTTT.

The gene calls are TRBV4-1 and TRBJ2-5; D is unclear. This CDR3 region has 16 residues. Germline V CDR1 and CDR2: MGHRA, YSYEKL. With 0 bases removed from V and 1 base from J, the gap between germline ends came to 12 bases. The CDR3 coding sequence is TGCGCCAGCAGCCAAGATAACGCGGAACTCCAAGAGACCCAGTACTTC. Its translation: CASSQDNAELQETQYF.

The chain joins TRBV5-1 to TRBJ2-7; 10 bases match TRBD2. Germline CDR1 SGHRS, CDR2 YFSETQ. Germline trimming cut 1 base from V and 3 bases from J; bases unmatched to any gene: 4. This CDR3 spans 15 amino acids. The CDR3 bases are TGCGCCAGCAGCTTGATTGGACTAGCGGACTACGAGCAGTACTTC. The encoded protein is CASSLIGLADYEQYF.

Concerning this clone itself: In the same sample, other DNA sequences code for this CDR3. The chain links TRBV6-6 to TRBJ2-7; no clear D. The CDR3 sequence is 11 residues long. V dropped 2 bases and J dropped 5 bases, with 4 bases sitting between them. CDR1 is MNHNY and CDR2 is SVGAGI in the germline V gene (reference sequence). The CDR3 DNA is TGTGCCAGCAGTTACCTGAACGAGCAGTACTTC. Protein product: CASSYLNEQYF.

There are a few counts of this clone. The CDR3 region is CASSLGTANSPLHF. CDR3 nucleotide sequence: TGTGCCAGCAGCTTAGGGACAGCTAATTCACCCCTCCACTTT. The rearrangement uses TRBV7-9 and TRBJ1-6; D possibly corresponds to TRBD1 (6 bases). The V gene lost 1 base and the J gene lost 6 bases, with 7 bases spanning the gap. This CDR3 is built from 14 residues. CDR1 SEHNR and CDR2 FQNEAQ come from the germline V gene (reference sequence).

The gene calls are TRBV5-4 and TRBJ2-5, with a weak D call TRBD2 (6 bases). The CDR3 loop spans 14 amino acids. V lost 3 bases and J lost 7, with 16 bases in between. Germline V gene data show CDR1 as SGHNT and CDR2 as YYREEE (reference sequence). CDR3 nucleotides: TGTGCCAGCAGCTCGTATGAGGGGAGGACGACCCAGTACTTC. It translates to CASSSYEGRTTQYF.

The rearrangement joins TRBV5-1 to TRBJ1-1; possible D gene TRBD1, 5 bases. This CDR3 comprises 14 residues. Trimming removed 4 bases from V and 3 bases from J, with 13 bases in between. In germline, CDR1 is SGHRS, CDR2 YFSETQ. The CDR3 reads CASSPSTVYTEAFF. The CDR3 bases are TGCGCCAGCAGCCCGTCGACAGTTTACACTGAAGCTTTCTTT.

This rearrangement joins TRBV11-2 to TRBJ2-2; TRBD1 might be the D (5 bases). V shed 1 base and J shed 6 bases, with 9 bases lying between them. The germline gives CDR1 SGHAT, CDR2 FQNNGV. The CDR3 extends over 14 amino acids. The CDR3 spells CASSLAQGPGELFF. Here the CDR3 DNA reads TGTGCCAGCAGCTTAGCTCAGGGTCCCGGGGAGCTGTTTTTT.

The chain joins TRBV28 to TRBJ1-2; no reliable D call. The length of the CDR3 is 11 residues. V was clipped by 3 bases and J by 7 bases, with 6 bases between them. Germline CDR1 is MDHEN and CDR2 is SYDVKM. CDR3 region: CASSLPSGYTF. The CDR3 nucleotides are TGTGCCAGCAGTTTGCCAAGTGGCTACACCTTC.

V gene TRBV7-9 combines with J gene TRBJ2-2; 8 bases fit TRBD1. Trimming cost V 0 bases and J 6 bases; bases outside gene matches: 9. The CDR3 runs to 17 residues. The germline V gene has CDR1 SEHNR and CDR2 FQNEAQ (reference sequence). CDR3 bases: TGTGCCAGCAGCTTAGCGTTCGGGCAGGGGGCCCCCGGGGAGCTGTTTTTT. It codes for CASSLAFGQGAPGELFF. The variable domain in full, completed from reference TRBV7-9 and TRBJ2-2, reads DTGVSQNPRHKITKRGQNVTFRCDPISEHNRLYWYRQTLGQGPEFLTYFQNEAQLEKSRLLSDRFSAERPKGSFSTLEIQRTEQGDSAMYLCASSLAFGQGAPGELFFGEGSRLTVL.

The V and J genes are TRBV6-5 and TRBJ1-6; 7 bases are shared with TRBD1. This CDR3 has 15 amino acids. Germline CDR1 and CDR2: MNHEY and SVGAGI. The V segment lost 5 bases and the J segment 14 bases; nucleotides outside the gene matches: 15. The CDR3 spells CASSPGTATIRALHF. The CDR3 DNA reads TGTGCCAGCAGTCCCGGGACAGCCACAATTCGGGCCCTCCACTTT.

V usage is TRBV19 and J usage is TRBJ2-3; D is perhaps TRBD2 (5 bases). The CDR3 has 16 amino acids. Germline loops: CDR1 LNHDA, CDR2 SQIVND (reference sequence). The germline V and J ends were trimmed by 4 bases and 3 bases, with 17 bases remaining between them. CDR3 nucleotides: TGTGCCAGTAGTAAAGACTACTTTACACGGACAGATACGCAGTATTTT. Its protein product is CASSKDYFTRTDTQYF.

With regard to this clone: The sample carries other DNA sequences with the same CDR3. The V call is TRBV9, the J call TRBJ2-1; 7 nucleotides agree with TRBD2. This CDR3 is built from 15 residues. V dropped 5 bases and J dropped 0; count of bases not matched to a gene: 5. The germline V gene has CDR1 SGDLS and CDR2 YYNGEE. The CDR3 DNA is TGTGCCAGCAGTATGGGAGGGAGCTCCTACAATGAGCAGTTCTTC. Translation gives CASSMGGSSYNEQFF.

CDR3 in amino acids: CASGGLPETQYF. The CDR3 DNA is TGTGCCAGCGGCGGCCTTCCAGAGACCCAGTACTTC. The rearrangement joins TRBV6-6 to TRBJ2-5; D not resolved. The CDR3 has 12 residues. V was cut by 8 bases and J by 4 bases, with 11 bases left in between. From germline, CDR1 is MNHNY and CDR2 SVGAGI (reference sequence).

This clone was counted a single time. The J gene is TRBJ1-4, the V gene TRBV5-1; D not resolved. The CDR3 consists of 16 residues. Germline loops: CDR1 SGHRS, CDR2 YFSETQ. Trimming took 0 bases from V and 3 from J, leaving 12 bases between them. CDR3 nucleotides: TGCGCCAGCAGCTTGGAGGGTCGGCGGGCTAATGAAAAACTGTTTTTT. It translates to CASSLEGRRANEKLFF. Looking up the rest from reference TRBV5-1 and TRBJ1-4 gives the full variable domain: KAGVTQTPRYLIKTRGQQVTLSCSPISGHRSVSWYQQTPGQGLQFLFEYFSETQRNKGNFPGRFSGRQFSNSRSEMNVSTLELGDSALYLCASSLEGRRANEKLFFGSGTQLSVL.

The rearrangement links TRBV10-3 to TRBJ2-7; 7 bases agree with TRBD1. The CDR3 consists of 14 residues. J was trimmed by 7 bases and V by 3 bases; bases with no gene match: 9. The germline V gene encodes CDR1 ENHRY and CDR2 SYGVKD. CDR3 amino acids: CAISERDSLREQYF. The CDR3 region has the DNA TGTGCCATCAGTGAACGGGACAGCCTACGAGAGCAGTACTTC.

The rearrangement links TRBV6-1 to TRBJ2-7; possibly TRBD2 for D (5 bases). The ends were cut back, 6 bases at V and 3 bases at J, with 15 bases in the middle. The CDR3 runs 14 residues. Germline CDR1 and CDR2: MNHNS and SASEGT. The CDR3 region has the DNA TGTGCCAGCAGCCTCGGGGTATATAGCTACGAGCAGTACTTC. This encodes CASSLGVYSYEQYF.

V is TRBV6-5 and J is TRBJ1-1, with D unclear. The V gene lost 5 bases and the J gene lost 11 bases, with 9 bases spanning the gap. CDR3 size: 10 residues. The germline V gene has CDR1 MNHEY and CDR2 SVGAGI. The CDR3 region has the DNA TGTGCCAGCAGTGAGGTGGCGGCTTTCTTT. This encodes CASSEVAAFF.

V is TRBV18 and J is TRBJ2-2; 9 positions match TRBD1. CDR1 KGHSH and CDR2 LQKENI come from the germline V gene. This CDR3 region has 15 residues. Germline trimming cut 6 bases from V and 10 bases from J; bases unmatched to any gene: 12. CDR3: CASSVGQGNPVELFF. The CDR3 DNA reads TGTGCCAGCTCGGTAGGACAGGGGAATCCTGTGGAGCTGTTTTTT.

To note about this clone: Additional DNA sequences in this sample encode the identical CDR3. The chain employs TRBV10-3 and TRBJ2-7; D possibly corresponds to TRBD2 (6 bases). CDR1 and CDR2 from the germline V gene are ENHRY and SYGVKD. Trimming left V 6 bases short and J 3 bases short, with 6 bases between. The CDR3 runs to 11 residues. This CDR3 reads CAISGGYEQYF. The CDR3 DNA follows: TGTGCCATCAGCGGGGGCTACGAGCAGTACTTC.

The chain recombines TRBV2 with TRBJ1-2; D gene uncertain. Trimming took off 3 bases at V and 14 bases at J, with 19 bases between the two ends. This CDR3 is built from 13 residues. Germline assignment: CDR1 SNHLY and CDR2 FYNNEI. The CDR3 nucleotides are TGTGCCAGCAGTGAGATTTGGGCAATGGGCGATACCTTC. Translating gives CASSEIWAMGDTF.

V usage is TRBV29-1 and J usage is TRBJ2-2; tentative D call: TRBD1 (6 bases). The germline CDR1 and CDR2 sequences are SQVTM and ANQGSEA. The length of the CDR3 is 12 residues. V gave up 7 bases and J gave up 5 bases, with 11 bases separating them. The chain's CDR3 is CSADRLTGELFF. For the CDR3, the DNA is TGCAGCGCTGACAGGTTAACCGGGGAGCTGTTTTTT.

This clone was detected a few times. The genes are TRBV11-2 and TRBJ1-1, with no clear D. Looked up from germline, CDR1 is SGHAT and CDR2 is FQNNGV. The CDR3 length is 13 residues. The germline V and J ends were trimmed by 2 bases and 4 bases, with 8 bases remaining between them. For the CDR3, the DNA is TGTGCCAGCAGCTTACCCCACAGCACTGAAGCTTTCTTT. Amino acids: CASSLPHSTEAFF.

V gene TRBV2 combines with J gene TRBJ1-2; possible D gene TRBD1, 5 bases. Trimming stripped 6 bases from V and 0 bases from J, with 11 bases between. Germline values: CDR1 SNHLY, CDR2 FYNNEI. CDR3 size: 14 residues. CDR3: CASRGAVANYGYTF. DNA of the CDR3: TGTGCCAGCAGAGGGGCAGTCGCTAACTATGGCTACACCTTC.

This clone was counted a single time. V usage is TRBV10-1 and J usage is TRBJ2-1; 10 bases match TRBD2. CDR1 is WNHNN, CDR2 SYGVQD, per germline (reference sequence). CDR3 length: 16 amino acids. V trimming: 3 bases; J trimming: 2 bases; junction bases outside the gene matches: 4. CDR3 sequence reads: CASSEYGTSAYNEQFF. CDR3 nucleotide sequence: TGCGCCAGCAGTGAATATGGGACTAGCGCCTACAATGAGCAGTTCTTC.

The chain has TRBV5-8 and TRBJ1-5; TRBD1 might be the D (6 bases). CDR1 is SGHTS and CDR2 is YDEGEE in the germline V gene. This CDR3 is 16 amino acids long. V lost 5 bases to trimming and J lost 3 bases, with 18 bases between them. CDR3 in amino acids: CASRPEDRSSNQPQHF. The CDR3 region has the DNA TGTGCCAGCAGACCGGAGGACAGATCTTCCAATCAGCCCCAGCATTTT. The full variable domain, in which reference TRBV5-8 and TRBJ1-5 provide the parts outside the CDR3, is EAGVTQSPTHLIKTRGQQATLRCSPISGHTSVYWYQQALGLGLQFLLWYDEGEERNRGNFPPRFSGRQFPNYSSELNVNALELEDSALYLCASRPEDRSSNQPQHFGDGTRLSIL.

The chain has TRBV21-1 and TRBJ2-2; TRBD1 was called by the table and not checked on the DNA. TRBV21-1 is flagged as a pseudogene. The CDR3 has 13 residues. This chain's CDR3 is CASARQGAGELFF. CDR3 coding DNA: TGTGCCAGCGCAAGGCAGGGGGCCGGGGAGCTGTTTTTT.